This T cell receptor beta chain was documented in a study of blood T cell repertoires in COVID-19. Study background: The study drew acute and convalescent COVID-19 samples from the United States, Italy and Spain. Nucleic acid was either cDNA or gDNA, and it came from T cells, B-cell-depleted T cells, or PBMCs.

In the study's own analysis: Reference gene primers were amplified, and this amplification served to estimate nucleated cell counts. Profiled with immunoSEQ multiplex PCR; TCRdb holds only in-frame clones, not every one. The V and J calls and clone size were taken over from that table, and D and trimming were inferred from the DNA. The sample carries around 370,000 clones, around 91% recorded once. The V segment lost 5 bases and the J segment 1 base; nucleotides outside the gene matches: 11. The CDR3 runs to 17 residues. Germline CDR1 reads SGHAT; CDR2 reads FQNNGV. The receptor was isolated from a woman aged 18-29 years who had recovered from COVID-19. Sequencing used peripheral blood. The genes are TRBV11-2 and TRBJ2-1; 7 bases match TRBD1. The CDR3 nucleotides read TGTGCCAGCAGCCCCCGCCAGGGGGTTCTTTCCTACAATGAGCAGTTCTTC. This encodes CASSPRQGVLSYNEQFF.